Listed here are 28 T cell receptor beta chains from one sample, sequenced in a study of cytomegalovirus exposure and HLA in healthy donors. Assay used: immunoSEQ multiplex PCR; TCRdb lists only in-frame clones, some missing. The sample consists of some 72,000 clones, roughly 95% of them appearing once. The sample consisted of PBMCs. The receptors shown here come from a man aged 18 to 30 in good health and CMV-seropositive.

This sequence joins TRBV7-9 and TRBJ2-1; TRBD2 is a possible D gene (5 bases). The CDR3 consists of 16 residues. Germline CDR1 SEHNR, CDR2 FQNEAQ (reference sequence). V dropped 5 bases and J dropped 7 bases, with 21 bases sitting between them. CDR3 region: CASSPILSGGYNEQFF. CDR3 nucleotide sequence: TGTGCCAGCAGCCCTATCCTGTCAGGCGGGTATAATGAGCAGTTCTTC.

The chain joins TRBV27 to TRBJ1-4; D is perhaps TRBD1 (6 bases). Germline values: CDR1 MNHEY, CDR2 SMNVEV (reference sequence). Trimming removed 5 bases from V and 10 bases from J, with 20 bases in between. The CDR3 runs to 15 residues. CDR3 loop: CASSATGAPGGKLFF. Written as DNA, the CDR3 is TGTGCCAGCAGTGCGACAGGAGCCCCGGGTGGAAAACTGTTTTTT.

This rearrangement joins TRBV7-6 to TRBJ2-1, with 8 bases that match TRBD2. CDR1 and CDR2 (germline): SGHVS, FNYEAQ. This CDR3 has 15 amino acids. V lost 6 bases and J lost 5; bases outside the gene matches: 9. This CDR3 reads CASSPRGSGNNEQFF. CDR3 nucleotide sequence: TGTGCCAGCAGTCCAAGGGGTAGCGGGAACAATGAGCAGTTCTTC.

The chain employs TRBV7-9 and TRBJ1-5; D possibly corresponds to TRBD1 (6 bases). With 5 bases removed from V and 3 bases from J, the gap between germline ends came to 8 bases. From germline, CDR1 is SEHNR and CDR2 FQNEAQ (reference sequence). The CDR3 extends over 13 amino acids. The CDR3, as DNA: TGTGCCAGCAGCCTGGGACACAATCAGCCCCAGCATTTT. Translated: CASSLGHNQPQHF.

DNA for the CDR3: TGTGCCAGCAGCTTGGCCACAGCCTACAATCAGCCCCAGCATTTT. This sequence encodes CASSLATAYNQPQHF. The rearrangement links TRBV7-8 to TRBJ1-5, with D hard to call. The CDR3 consists of 15 residues. V was shortened by 3 bases and J by 3 bases, with 12 bases between the two germline ends. CDR1 and CDR2 (germline): SGHVS, FQNEAQ.

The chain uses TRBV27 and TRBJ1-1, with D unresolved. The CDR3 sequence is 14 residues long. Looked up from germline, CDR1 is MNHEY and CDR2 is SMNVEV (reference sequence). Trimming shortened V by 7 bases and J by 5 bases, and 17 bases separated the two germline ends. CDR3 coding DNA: TGTGCCAGCACTCGTAACCCCGGGGTGACTGAAGCTTTCTTT. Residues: CASTRNPGVTEAFF.

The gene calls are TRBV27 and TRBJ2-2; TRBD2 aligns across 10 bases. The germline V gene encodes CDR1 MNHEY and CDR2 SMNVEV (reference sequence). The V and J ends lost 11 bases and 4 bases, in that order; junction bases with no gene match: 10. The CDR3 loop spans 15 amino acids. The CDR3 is CAVHASGSGTGELFF. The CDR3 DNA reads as TGTGCCGTCCACGCTAGCGGGAGTGGCACCGGGGAGCTGTTTTTT.

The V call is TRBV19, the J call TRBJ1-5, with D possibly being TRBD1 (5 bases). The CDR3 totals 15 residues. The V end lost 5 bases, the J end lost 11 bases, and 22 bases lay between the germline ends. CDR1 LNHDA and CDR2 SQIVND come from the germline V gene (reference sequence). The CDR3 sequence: CASSLRRTTRVSQHF. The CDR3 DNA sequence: TGTGCCAGTAGTCTTCGACGGACAACCCGGGTGTCCCAGCATTTT.

The CDR3 spells CASSPWTSGDTDTQYF. CDR3 sequence (DNA): TGTGCCAGCAGTCCTTGGACTAGCGGGGACACAGATACGCAGTATTTT. This chain links TRBV28 with TRBJ2-3; TRBD2 aligns across 12 bases. V gave up 5 bases and J gave up 2 bases; unmatched junction bases: 5. CDR3 length: 16 residues. From germline, CDR1 is MDHEN and CDR2 SYDVKM.

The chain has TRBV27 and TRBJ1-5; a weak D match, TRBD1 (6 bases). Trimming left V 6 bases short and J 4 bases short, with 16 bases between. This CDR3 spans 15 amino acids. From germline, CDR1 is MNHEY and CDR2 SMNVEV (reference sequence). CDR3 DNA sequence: TGTGCCAGCAGCCGGGGCCGGGACATTAATCAGCCCCAGCATTTT. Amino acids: CASSRGRDINQPQHF.

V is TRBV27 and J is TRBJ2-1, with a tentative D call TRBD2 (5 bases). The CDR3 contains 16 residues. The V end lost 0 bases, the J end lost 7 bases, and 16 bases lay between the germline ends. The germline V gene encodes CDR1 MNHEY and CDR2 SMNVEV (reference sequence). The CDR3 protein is CASSLSIVVGSNEQFF. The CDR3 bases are TGTGCCAGCAGTTTATCGATTGTAGTAGGGAGTAATGAGCAGTTCTTC.

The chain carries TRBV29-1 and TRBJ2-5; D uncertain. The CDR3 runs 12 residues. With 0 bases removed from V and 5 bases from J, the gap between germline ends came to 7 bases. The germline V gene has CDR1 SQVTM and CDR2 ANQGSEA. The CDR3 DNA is TGCAGCGTTGAAGAGAGCGCGGAGACCCAGTACTTC. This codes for CSVEESAETQYF.

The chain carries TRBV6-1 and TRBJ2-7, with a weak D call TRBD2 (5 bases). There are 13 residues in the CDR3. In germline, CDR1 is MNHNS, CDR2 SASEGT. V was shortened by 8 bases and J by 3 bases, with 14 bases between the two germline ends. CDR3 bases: TGTGCCAGCTCTGGACGGGGATTCTACGAGCAGTACTTC. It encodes CASSGRGFYEQYF.

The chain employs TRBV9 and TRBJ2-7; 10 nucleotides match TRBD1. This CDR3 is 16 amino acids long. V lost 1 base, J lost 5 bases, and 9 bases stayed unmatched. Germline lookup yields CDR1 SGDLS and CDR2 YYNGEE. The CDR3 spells CASSVTVGTGVDEQYF. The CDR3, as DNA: TGTGCCAGCAGCGTAACCGTAGGGACAGGGGTCGACGAGCAGTACTTC.

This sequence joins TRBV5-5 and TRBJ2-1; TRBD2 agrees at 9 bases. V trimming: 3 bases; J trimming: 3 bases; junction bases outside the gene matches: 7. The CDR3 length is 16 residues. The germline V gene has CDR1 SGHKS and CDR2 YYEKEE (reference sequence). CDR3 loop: CASSSGSGSDYNEQFF. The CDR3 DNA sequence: TGTGCCAGCAGCTCCGGTAGCGGGAGCGACTACAATGAGCAGTTCTTC.

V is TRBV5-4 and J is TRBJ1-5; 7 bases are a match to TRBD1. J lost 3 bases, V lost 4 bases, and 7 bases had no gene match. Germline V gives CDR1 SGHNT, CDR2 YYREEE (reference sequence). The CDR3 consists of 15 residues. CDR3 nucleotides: TGTGCCAGCAGCCTGTCGACAGGGCTCAATCAGCCCCAGCATTTT. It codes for CASSLSTGLNQPQHF.

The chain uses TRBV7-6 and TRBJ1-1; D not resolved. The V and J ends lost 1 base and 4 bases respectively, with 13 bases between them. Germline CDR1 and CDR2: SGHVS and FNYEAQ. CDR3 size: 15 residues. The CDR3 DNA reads TGTGCCAGCAGCTTAGAGCGAGGAGAGGGCACTGAAGCTTTCTTT. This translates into CASSLERGEGTEAFF.

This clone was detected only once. The CDR3 coding sequence is TGTGCCAGCAGCTTCGGGGGTGGTGGCAATCAGCCCCAGCATTTT. Translated, it gives CASSFGGGGNQPQHF. The chain joins TRBV11-2 to TRBJ1-5, with D possibly TRBD1 on 5 matching bases. The germline V gene has CDR1 SGHAT and CDR2 FQNNGV. V shed 3 bases and J shed 2 bases, with 11 bases lying between them. The CDR3 has 15 residues.

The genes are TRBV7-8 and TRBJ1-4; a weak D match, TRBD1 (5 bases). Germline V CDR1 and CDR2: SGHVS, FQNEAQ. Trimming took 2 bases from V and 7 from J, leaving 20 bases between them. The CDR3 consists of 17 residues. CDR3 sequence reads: CASSLYSGYGGGEKLFF. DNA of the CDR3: TGTGCCAGCAGCTTATACTCAGGGTATGGGGGAGGTGAAAAACTGTTTTTT.

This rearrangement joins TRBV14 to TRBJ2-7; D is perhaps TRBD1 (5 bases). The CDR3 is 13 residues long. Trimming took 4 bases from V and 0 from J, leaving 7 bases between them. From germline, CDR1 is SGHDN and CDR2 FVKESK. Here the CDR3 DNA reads TGTGCCAGCAGCCCTGGGGCCTCCTACGAGCAGTACTTC. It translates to CASSPGASYEQYF.

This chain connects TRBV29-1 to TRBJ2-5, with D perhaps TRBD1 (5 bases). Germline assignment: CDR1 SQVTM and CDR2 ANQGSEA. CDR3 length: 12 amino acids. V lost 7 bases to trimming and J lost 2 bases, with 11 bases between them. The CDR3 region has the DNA TGCAGCGGAGACAGTATACAAGAGACCCAGTACTTC. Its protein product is CSGDSIQETQYF. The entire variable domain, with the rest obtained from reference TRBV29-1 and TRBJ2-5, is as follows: SAVISQKPSRDICQRGTSLTIQCQVDSQVTMMFWYRQQPGQSLTLIATANQGSEATYESGFVIDKFPISRPNLTFSTLTVSNMSPEDSSIYLCSGDSIQETQYFGPGTRLLVL.

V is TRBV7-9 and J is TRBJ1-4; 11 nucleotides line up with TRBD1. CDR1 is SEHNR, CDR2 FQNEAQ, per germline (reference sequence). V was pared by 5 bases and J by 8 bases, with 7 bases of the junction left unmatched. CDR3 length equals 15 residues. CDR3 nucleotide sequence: TGTGCCAGCAGCCCCGGACAGGGGGCTTGGGAAAAACTGTTTTTT. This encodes CASSPGQGAWEKLFF. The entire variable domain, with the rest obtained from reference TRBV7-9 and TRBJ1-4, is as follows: DTGVSQNPRHKITKRGQNVTFRCDPISEHNRLYWYRQTLGQGPEFLTYFQNEAQLEKSRLLSDRFSAERPKGSFSTLEIQRTEQGDSAMYLCASSPGQGAWEKLFFGSGTQLSVL.

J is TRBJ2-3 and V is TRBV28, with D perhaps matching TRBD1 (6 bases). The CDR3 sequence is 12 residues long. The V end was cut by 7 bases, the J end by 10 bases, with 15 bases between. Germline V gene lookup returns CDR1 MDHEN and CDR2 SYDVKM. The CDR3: CASTATGSAQYF. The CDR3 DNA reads TGTGCCAGCACCGCGACAGGCAGTGCGCAGTATTTT.

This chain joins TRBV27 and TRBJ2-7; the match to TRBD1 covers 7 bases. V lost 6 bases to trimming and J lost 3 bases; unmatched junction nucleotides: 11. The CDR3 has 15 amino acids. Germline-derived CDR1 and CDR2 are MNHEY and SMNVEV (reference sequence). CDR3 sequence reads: CASSHRRQGIYEQYF. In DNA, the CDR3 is TGTGCCAGCAGCCACCGAAGACAGGGAATCTACGAGCAGTACTTC.

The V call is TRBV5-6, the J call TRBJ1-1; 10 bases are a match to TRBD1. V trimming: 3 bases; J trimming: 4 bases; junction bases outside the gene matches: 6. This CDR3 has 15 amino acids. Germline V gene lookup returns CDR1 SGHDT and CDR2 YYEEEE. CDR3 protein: CASSWGTGVGTEAFF. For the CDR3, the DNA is TGTGCCAGCAGCTGGGGGACAGGGGTGGGCACTGAAGCTTTCTTT.

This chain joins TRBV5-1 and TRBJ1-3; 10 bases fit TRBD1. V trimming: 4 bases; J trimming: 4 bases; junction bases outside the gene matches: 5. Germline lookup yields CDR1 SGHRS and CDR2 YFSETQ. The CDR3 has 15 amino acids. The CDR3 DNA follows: TGCGCCAGCAGCGTGGGACAGGGGTGGGGAAACACCATATATTTT. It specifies CASSVGQGWGNTIYF.

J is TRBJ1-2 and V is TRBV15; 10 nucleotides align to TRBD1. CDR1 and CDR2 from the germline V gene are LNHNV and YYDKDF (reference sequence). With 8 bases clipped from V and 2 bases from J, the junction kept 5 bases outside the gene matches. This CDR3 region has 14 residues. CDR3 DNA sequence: TGTGCCACCGCACCGACAGGGGGCAACTATGGCTACACCTTC. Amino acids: CATAPTGGNYGYTF.

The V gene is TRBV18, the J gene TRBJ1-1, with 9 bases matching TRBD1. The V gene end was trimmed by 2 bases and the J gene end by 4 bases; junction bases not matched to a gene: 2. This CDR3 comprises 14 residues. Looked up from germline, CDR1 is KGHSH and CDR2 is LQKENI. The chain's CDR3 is CASSPAGQGTEAFF. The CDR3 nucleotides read TGTGCCAGCTCACCAGCGGGACAGGGCACTGAAGCTTTCTTT.